This TCR beta chain was found in a study of T cell responses to AZD1222 COVID-19 vaccine. General study points: White British people made up most donors, females outnumbered males, and clonal diversity was possibly underestimated.

The germline V gene encodes CDR1 KGHSH and CDR2 LQKENI. The CDR3 has 13 residues. V shed 3 bases, J shed 2 bases, and the junction held 0 bases outside the gene matches. Repertoires were generated with immunoSEQ multiplex PCR, while TCRdb's copy carries only in-frame clones and drops some. The sample holds some 150,000 clones, approximately 89% seen once. Regarding this clone: The antigen remains undetermined.

This sequence joins TRBV18 and TRBJ2-5, with 7 nucleotides matching TRBD1. Here the sequenced sample was peripheral blood, taken on day 0 of AZD1222 vaccination. The TCR comes from an adult in good health. This chain's CDR3 is CASSPGQQETQYF. The CDR3, as DNA: TGTGCCAGCTCACCGGGACAGCAAGAGACCCAGTACTTC.